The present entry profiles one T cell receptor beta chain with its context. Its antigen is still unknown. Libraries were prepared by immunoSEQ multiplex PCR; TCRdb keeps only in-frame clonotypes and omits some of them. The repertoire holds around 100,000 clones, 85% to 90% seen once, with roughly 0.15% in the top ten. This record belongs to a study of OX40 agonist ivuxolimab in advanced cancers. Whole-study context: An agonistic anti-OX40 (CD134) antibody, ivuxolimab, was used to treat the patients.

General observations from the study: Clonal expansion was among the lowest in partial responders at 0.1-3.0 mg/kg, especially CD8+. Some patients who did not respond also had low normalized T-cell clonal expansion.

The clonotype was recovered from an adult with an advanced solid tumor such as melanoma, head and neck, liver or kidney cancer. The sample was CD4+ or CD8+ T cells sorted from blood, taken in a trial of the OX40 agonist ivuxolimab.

CDR3 residues: CASSVELGTSHYNEQFF. For the CDR3, the DNA is TGTGCCAGCAGCGTCGAATTGGGGACTAGTCACTACAATGAGCAGTTCTTC. The rearrangement joins TRBV7-6 to TRBJ2-1; 8 nucleotides match TRBD2. Germline CDR1 SGHVS, CDR2 FNYEAQ. Trimming cost V 5 bases and J 3 bases; bases outside gene matches: 12. The CDR3 is made up of 17 amino acids.